This T cell receptor (beta chain) comes out of a study of blood T cell repertoires in COVID-19 (dated by TCRdb to 2019 to 2021). Background on the whole study: The collaborator samples originated in the United States, Italy and Spain and spanned the acute and convalescent phases of COVID-19. The material from the prospective study consisted of cDNA or gDNA derived from T cells, B-cell-depleted T cells, or PBMCs. Subjects who had been exposed to COVID-19, were actively infected with it, or had recovered from it provided the deeply sampled blood TCRbeta repertoires that made up the dataset. The repertoires were released in a freely available public database intended as a resource for research on the immune response to SARS-CoV-2. Samples were obtained from the ongoing ImmuneRACE study (first 160 participants) and from roughly 1,300 subjects provided by 6 global collaborators. Sample metadata almost always included a de-identified subject ID, COVID-19 status, age in years and sex. Where available, HLA class I and class II types were obtained from metadata supplied by the sample provider rather than from assay-based typing. The paper's findings and limits, for the study overall: The quantity of clinical and demographic metadata differed by source and by participant and was supplied without curation.

In regard to this clone: It has no known antigen specificity. The record has no base qualities; no much larger clone is one base away.

TCRbeta CDR3 regions were amplified from genomic DNA using the immunoSEQ Assay, a bias-controlled multiplex PCR. The authors processed their data as follows. Nucleated cell counts per sample were estimated from amplification of reference gene primers within the assay. To quantify the absolute abundance of each unique TCRbeta CDR3 rearrangement, sequence reads were collapsed and filtered. Productive Simpson clonality was computed per sample as the square root of Simpson's diversity index over productive rearrangements. This is the immuneACCESS table as TCRdb keeps it, with only in-frame sequences that have V and J called. A part of the clones is gone; compared with another copy, unresolved V genes explain less than half, and the rest is unexplained. V and J calls and clone size follow that table, whereas D and trimming were derived from the DNA. This sample gives approximately 110,000 clones in total; just under 90% of them show up just once. Clones ranked in the top ten supply around 1.1% of the sample.

Each collaborating institution followed its own protocols to collect whole blood in K2EDTA tubes. For TCRbeta analysis, collaborators shipped samples in one of three forms: frozen whole blood, isolated PBMCs, or DNA extracted from either of those sample types. This clonotype originated in a human donor in a cohort sampled during active COVID-19. Sequenced input: peripheral blood.

Here the CDR3 is given as CASSLRSGGRGTDTQYF. The nucleotides are TGTGCCAGCAGCCTTCGTTCGGGAGGGCGGGGCACAGATACGCAGTATTTT. The chain is encoded by TRBV7-9 joined to TRBJ2-3; 8 middle bases align to TRBD2. Its CDR3 holds 17 amino acids, cysteine through phenylalanine. Of all the DNA, just the CDR3 is kept, 51 bases in frame from base 1. As encoded in the germline V gene (reference sequence), CDR1 is SEHNR while CDR2 is FQNEAQ. Relative to germline, V is missing 5 bases and J is missing 1 base, with 11 bases of the junction outside any gene match.